One sample yielded the 26 T cell receptor beta chains listed below, sequenced in a study of control samples from healthy donors and cancer patients. Profiled with immunoSEQ multiplex PCR; TCRdb holds only in-frame clones, not every one. The table includes about 95,000 clones, around 90% detected once. Sequencing was carried out using blood. These TCRs come from a woman in her 70s in good health.

This chain links TRBV18 with TRBJ1-1; 9 bases are shared with TRBD1. The CDR3 spans 15 residues. Germline V gives CDR1 KGHSH, CDR2 LQKENI. V lost 5 bases to trimming and J lost 7 bases; unmatched junction nucleotides: 11. The CDR3 nucleotides are TGTGCCAGCTCATCCCTAATACAGGGGGCGTTTGAAGCTTTCTTT. Residues: CASSSLIQGAFEAFF.

The chain has TRBV10-2 and TRBJ2-7; D is undetermined. V lost 6 bases, J lost 4 bases, and 13 bases lay in between. This CDR3 is 13 amino acids long. Per germline, CDR1 WSHSY and CDR2 SAAADI. CDR3 DNA: TGCGCCAGCAGGGAGACACTCCCTTACGAGCAGTACTTC. Its translation: CASRETLPYEQYF.

This clone showed up just a few times. The chain joins TRBV6-2 or TRBV6-3 to TRBJ2-1, with 11 bases aligning to TRBD2. CDR1 and CDR2 (germline): MNHEY, SVGEGT. This CDR3 spans 14 amino acids. Trimming cost V 8 bases and J 5 bases; bases outside gene matches: 5. CDR3: CASGLAGGNNEQFF. CDR3 coding DNA: TGTGCCAGCGGCCTAGCGGGAGGCAACAATGAGCAGTTCTTC.

The V and J genes are TRBV7-2 and TRBJ2-5; TRBD2 agrees at 13 bases. CDR1 is SGHTA, CDR2 FQGNSA, per germline. After removal of 5 bases from V and 5 bases from J, the junction contained 8 bases not matched to a gene. The CDR3 consists of 16 residues. The CDR3 protein is CASSTRLAGGRETQYF. The CDR3 DNA reads as TGTGCCAGCAGCACCCGACTAGCGGGGGGCCGGGAGACCCAGTACTTC.

The chain recombines TRBV5-1 with TRBJ1-1; maybe TRBD1 (5 bases). Looked up from germline, CDR1 is SGHRS and CDR2 is YFSETQ. V was shortened by 0 bases and J by 1 base, with 31 bases between the two germline ends. The CDR3 totals 22 residues. CDR3 in amino acids: CASSLVLPFHRDQSGKNTEAFF. The CDR3 nucleotides are TGCGCCAGCAGCTTGGTCCTGCCCTTTCACCGGGACCAGAGTGGGAAGAACACTGAAGCTTTCTTT.

This clone was observed once. V is TRBV5-6 and J is TRBJ1-4, with 7 bases that match TRBD1. The junction had 5 bases not matched to a gene; V was cut back by 2 bases and J by 4 bases. CDR3 length: 15 residues. From germline, CDR1 is SGHDT and CDR2 YYEEEE. In nucleotides, the CDR3 is TGTGCCAGCAGCTTCTTGACAGGGATTAATGAAAAACTGTTTTTT. This codes for CASSFLTGINEKLFF.

The chain uses TRBV18 and TRBJ2-7, with 10 bases that match TRBD1. This CDR3 is 13 amino acids long. The germline V gene has CDR1 KGHSH and CDR2 LQKENI. With 2 bases clipped from V and 6 bases from J, the junction kept 1 base outside the gene matches. The CDR3 bases are TGTGCCAGCTCACCAGGGACAGGGGTCGAGCAGTACTTC. It yields the protein CASSPGTGVEQYF.

The rearrangement uses TRBV6-6 and TRBJ1-3; unclear D gene. Germline V lookup: CDR1 MNHNY, CDR2 SVGAGI (reference sequence). The CDR3 totals 14 residues. The V end was cut by 6 bases, the J end by 4 bases, with 13 bases between. In nucleotides, the CDR3 is TGTGCCAGCAGGAAGGACCAGACGGGAAACACCATATATTTT. It encodes CASRKDQTGNTIYF.

The rearrangement joins TRBV6-5 to TRBJ1-4; a possible D gene is TRBD1 (5 bases). Trimming took 5 bases from V and 8 from J, leaving 18 bases between them. There are 15 residues in the CDR3. Germline-derived CDR1 and CDR2 are MNHEY and SVGAGI. CDR3 protein: CASSIRGRLREKLFF. DNA of the CDR3: TGTGCCAGCAGTATCCGGGGGAGGCTGCGGGAAAAACTGTTTTTT.

The chain uses TRBV19 and TRBJ1-2; 9 bases align to TRBD1. The CDR3 spans 21 residues. Germline lookup yields CDR1 LNHDA and CDR2 SQIVND (reference sequence). V was clipped by 7 bases and J by 4 bases; unmatched bases: 28. CDR3 sequence (DNA): TGTGCCAGTACCGGTTTATCCCCGGGACAGGGATCCCACGGATGGTTCTATGGCTACACCTTC. Translating gives CASTGLSPGQGSHGWFYGYTF.

V is TRBV30 and J is TRBJ1-1; 8 bases are shared with TRBD1. With V trimmed by 3 bases and J by 1 base, 13 bases remained unmatched. Germline V CDR1 and CDR2: GTSNPN, SVGIG (reference sequence). This CDR3 has 17 amino acids. The CDR3 nucleotides are TGTGCCTGGAGCCCTAACTTCCTTGGGACAGGGAACACTGAAGCTTTCTTT. This codes for CAWSPNFLGTGNTEAFF.

The V gene is TRBV6-1, the J gene TRBJ2-4; the D gene is possibly TRBD2 (7 bases). The CDR3 has 13 amino acids. Germline values: CDR1 MNHNS, CDR2 SASEGT. Between the trimmed V and J ends, which lost 3 bases and 8 bases, there was a span of 11 bases. CDR3 loop: CASSERGRDIQYF. Here the CDR3 DNA reads TGTGCCAGCAGTGAGAGGGGGAGGGACATTCAGTACTTC.

As to this clone: The junction departs from the called germline gene at one end, perhaps through a read error. The chain employs TRBV14 and TRBJ2-1, with 14 nucleotides matching TRBD2. CDR1 is SGHDN, CDR2 FVKESK, per germline. The CDR3 runs to 14 residues. The CDR3 nucleotides are TGTGCCAGCAGCCAAATAGGGACTAGCGGGAGTGAGATCTTC. Its protein is CASSQIGTSGSEIF.

The chain has TRBV20-1 and TRBJ2-5; D not resolved. This CDR3 comprises 12 residues. Germline V gives CDR1 DFQATT, CDR2 SNEGSKA (reference sequence). V was clipped by 4 bases and J by 2 bases, with 8 bases between them. The CDR3 loop reads CSANEEQETQYF. CDR3 DNA sequence: TGCAGTGCTAATGAAGAGCAAGAGACCCAGTACTTC.

V is TRBV5-1 and J is TRBJ1-1; weak D call: TRBD1 (5 bases). The CDR3 runs to 12 residues. Germline lookup yields CDR1 SGHRS and CDR2 YFSETQ. V was pared by 7 bases and J by 1 base, with 8 bases between. Written as DNA, the CDR3 is TGCGCCAGCCGAGGGGCGAACACTGAAGCTTTCTTT. Translated, it gives CASRGANTEAFF.

Notes on this clone: The germline gene is not matched at one end of the junction; a read error may be the cause. The V and J genes are TRBV6-1 and TRBJ1-6; a possible D gene is TRBD1 (5 bases). This CDR3 comprises 18 residues. Per the germline V gene, CDR1 is MNHNS and CDR2 is SASEGT. The DNA for the CDR3 is TGTGCCAGCAGGGAAGACAGCGCGGGGAGCTCCTATAATTCACCCCTCCACTTT. Translating it yields CASREDSAGSSYNSPLHF.

This rearrangement joins TRBV2 to TRBJ1-2, with 8 nucleotides matching TRBD1. Germline values: CDR1 SNHLY, CDR2 FYNNEI. CDR3 length: 13 amino acids. The junction had 10 bases not matched to a gene; V was cut back by 7 bases and J by 9 bases. The DNA for the CDR3 is TGTGCCAGCACCCCGGCAGGGGGCCTTCGCTACACCTTC. Translated, it gives CASTPAGGLRYTF. The variable domain in full, with the rest retrieved from reference TRBV2 and TRBJ1-2, is EPEVTQTPSHQVTQMGQEVILRCVPISNHLYFYWYRQILGQKVEFLVSFYNNEISEKSEIFDDQFSVERPDGSNFTLKIRSTKLEDSAMYFCASTPAGGLRYTFGSGTRLTVV.

This sequence joins TRBV12-5 and TRBJ1-6; D unclear. Trimming removed 3 bases at V and 5 bases at J, with 8 bases between. Per germline, CDR1 LGHNT and CDR2 FRNRAP. The CDR3 is 14 residues long. In DNA, the CDR3 is TGTGCTAGTGGTTTTCTACAGAATAATTCACCCCTCCACTTT. Translating gives CASGFLQNNSPLHF.

V usage is TRBV5-4 and J usage is TRBJ1-1, with 7 bases lining up with TRBD1. The CDR3 totals 14 residues. Germline values: CDR1 SGHNT, CDR2 YYREEE (reference sequence). Unmatched junction bases numbered 4, after V lost 4 bases and J lost 1 base. The CDR3 region is CASSPRTGNTEAFF. The CDR3 DNA is TGTGCCAGCAGCCCCCGGACAGGGAACACTGAAGCTTTCTTT. The whole variable domain, filled in from reference TRBV5-4 and TRBJ1-1, reads ETGVTQSPTHLIKTRGQQVTLRCSSQSGHNTVSWYQQALGQGPQFIFQYYREEENGRGNFPPRFSGLQFPNYSSELNVNALELDDSALYLCASSPRTGNTEAFFGQGTRLTVV.

The chain joins TRBV19 to TRBJ2-3; D remains unclear. Trimming removed 0 bases at V and 0 bases at J, with 4 bases between. CDR1 and CDR2 from the germline V gene are LNHDA and SQIVND (reference sequence). This CDR3 has 14 amino acids. The CDR3 DNA follows: TGTGCCAGTAGTATAGACACCAGCACAGATACGCAGTATTTT. Its protein is CASSIDTSTDTQYF. The variable domain in full, completed from reference TRBV19 and TRBJ2-3, reads DGGITQSPKYLFRKEGQNVTLSCEQNLNHDAMYWYRQDPGQGLRLIYYSQIVNDFQKGDIAEGYSVSREKKESFPLTVTSAQKNPTAFYLCASSIDTSTDTQYFGPGTRLTVL.

The J gene is TRBJ1-1, the V gene TRBV18, with unresolved D. The CDR3 runs 14 residues. Germline V gene lookup returns CDR1 KGHSH and CDR2 LQKENI. With 1 base removed from V and 2 bases from J, the gap between germline ends came to 8 bases. CDR3 sequence: CASSPLFDNTEAFF. CDR3 nucleotides: TGTGCCAGCTCACCACTTTTCGATAACACTGAAGCTTTCTTT.

The rearrangement links TRBV13 to TRBJ2-7; no firm D call. Per germline, CDR1 PRHDT and CDR2 FYEKMQ (reference sequence). With 5 bases removed from V and 0 bases from J, the gap between germline ends came to 5 bases. This CDR3 has 12 amino acids. CDR3 amino acids: CASSLDSYEQYF. DNA for the CDR3: TGTGCCAGCAGCCTCGACTCCTACGAGCAGTACTTC.

The V and J genes are TRBV7-2 and TRBJ2-3; TRBD2 agrees at 12 bases. With V trimmed by 5 bases and J by 6 bases, 6 bases remained unmatched. This CDR3 has 15 residues. Germline V gene lookup returns CDR1 SGHTA and CDR2 FQGNSA. CDR3 coding DNA: TGTGCCAGCAGCCTGGGACTAGCGGGCGGGGATACGCAGTATTTT. Translation gives CASSLGLAGGDTQYF.

The chain is built from TRBV5-4 and TRBJ1-3; D gene unclear. The CDR3 consists of 14 residues. Germline V gene lookup returns CDR1 SGHNT and CDR2 YYREEE (reference sequence). V lost 0 bases and J lost 3, with 7 bases in between. This CDR3 reads CASSLEQNGNTIYF. DNA for the CDR3: TGTGCCAGCAGCTTGGAACAGAATGGAAACACCATATATTTT. Drawing the rest from reference TRBV5-4 and TRBJ1-3, the complete variable domain is ETGVTQSPTHLIKTRGQQVTLRCSSQSGHNTVSWYQQALGQGPQFIFQYYREEENGRGNFPPRFSGLQFPNYSSELNVNALELDDSALYLCASSLEQNGNTIYFGEGSWLTVV.

The chain employs TRBV6-5 and TRBJ2-2; TRBD1 or TRBD2 may be the D gene (5 bases each). The CDR3 is 13 amino acids. Trimming left V 6 bases short and J 4 bases short, with 9 bases between. CDR1 is MNHEY and CDR2 is SVGAGI in the germline V gene. The CDR3 DNA reads as TGTGCCAGCAGGGGACGGAGCACCGGGGAGCTGTTTTTT. Protein sequence: CASRGRSTGELFF.

The chain employs TRBV7-9 and TRBJ1-1; D may be TRBD1 (6 bases). This CDR3 contains 13 residues. V lost 4 bases and J 2 bases, leaving 8 bases between the germline ends. Per germline, CDR1 SEHNR and CDR2 FQNEAQ (reference sequence). The CDR3 spells CASSWTVNTEAFF. The CDR3 DNA follows: TGTGCCAGCAGCTGGACAGTCAACACTGAAGCTTTCTTT.